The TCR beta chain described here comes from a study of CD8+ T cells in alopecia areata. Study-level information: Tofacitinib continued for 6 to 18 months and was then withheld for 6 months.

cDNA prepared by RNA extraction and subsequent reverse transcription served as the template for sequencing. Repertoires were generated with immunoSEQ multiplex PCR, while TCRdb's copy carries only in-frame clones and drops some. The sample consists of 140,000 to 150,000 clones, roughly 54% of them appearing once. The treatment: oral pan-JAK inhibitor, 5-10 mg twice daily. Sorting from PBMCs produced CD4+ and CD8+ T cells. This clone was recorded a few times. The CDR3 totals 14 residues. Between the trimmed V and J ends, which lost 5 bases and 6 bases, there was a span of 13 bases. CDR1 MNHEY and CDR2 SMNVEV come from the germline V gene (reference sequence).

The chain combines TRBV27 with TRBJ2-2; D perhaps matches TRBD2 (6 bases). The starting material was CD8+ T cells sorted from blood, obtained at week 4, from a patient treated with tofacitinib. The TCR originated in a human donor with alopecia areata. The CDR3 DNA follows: TGTGCCAGCAGTCCTCTCCGGGGGTCCGGGGAGCTGTTTTTT. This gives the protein CASSPLRGSGELFF.